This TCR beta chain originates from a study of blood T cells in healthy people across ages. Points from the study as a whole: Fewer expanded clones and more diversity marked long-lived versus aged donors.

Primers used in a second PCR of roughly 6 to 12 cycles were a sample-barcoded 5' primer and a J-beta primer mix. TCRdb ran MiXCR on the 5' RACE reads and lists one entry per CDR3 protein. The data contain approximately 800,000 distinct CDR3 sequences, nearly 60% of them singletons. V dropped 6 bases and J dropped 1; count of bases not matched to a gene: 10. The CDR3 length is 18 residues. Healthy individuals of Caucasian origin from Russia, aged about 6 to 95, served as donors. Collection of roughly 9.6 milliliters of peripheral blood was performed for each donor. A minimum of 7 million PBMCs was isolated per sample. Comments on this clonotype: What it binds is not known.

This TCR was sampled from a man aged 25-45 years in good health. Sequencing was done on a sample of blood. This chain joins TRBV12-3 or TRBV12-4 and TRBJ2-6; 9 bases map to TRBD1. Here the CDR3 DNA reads TGTGCCAGCAGCGCTATCACAGGGGGCACTTCTGGGGCCAACGTCCTGACTTTC. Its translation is CASSAITGGTSGANVLTF.